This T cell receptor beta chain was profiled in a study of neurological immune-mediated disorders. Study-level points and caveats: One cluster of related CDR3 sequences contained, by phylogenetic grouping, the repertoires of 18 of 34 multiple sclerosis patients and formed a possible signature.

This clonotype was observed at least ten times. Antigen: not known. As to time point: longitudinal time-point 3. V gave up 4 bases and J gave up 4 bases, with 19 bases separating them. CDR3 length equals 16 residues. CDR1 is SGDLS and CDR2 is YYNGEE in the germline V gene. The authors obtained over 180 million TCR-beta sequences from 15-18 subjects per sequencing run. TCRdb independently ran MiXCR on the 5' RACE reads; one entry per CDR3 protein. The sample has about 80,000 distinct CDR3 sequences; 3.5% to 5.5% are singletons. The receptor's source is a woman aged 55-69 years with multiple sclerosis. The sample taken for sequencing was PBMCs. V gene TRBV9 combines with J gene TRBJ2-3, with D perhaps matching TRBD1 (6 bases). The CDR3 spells CASSPWTGGAADTQYF. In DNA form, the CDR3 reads TGTGCCAGCAGCCCCTGGACTGGGGGCGCCGCAGATACGCAGTATTTT.